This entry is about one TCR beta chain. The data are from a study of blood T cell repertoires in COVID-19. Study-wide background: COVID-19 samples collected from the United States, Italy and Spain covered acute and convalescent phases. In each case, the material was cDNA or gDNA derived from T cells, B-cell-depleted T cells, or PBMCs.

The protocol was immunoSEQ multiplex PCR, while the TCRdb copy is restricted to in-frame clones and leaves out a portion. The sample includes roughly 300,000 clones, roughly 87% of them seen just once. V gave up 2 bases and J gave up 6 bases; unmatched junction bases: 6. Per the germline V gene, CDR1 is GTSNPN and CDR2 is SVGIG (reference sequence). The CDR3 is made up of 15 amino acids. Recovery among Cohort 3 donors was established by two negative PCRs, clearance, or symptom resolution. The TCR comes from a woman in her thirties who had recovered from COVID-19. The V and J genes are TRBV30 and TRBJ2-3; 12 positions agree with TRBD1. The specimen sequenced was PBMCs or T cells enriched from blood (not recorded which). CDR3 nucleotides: TGTGCCTGGAGTCGGGGGACAGGGGGCGCCGATACGCAGTATTTT. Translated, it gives CAWSRGTGGADTQYF.